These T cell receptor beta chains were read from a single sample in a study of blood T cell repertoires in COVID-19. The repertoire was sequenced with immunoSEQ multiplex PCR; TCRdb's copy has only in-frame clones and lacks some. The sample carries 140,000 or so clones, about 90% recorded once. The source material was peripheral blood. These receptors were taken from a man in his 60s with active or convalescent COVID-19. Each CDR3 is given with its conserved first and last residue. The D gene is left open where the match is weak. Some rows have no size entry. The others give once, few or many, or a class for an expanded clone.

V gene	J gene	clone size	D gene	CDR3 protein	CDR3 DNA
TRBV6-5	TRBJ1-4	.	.	CASSYSGGSREKLFF	TGTGCCAGCAGTTACTCGGGGGGGAGTCGGGAAAAACTGTTTTTT
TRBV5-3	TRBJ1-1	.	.	CARSATGRDTEAFF	TGTGCCAGAAGCGCCACGGGGAGGGACACTGAAGCTTTCTTT
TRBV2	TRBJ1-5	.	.	CASTRYSNQPQHF	TGTGCCAGCACCAGATATAGCAATCAGCCCCAGCATTTT
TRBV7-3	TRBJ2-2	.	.	CASSLRRTGELFF	TGTGCCAGCAGCTTAAGGCGGACCGGGGAGCTGTTTTTT
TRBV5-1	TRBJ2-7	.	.	CASSSSLALDEQYF	TGCGCCAGCAGCTCCTCACTAGCACTCGACGAGCAGTACTTC
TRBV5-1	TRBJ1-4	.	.	CASSLGQVSPREKLFF	TGCGCCAGCAGCTTGGGACAGGTCTCACCCCGTGAAAAACTGTTTTTT
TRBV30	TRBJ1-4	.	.	CAWSVTGRNEKLFF	TGTGCCTGGAGTGTTACGGGGAGGAATGAAAAACTGTTTTTT
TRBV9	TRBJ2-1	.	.	CASSVGQGGLSYNEQFF	TGTGCCAGCAGCGTAGGCCAGGGGGGTCTATCCTACAATGAGCAGTTCTTC
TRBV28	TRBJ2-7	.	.	CASSLTGAYEQYF	TGTGCCAGCAGTTTGACGGGGGCCTACGAGCAGTACTTC
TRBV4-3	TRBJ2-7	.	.	CASSQEIQGISYEQYF	TGCGCCAGCAGCCAAGAAATTCAGGGTATAAGCTACGAGCAGTACTTC
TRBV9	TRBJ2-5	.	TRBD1	CASSTGQGPETQYF	TGTGCCAGCAGCACCGGACAGGGTCCGGAGACCCAGTACTTC
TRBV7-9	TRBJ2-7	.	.	CASSLAVGGNKQYF	TGTGCCAGCAGCTTAGCGGTTGGGGGCAATAAGCAGTACTTC
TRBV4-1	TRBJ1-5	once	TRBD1	CASSPTGDPNQPQHF	TGCGCCAGCAGCCCGACAGGGGACCCCAATCAGCCCCAGCATTTT
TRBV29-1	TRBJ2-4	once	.	CSVRTTKNIQYF	TGCAGCGTCAGGACAACTAAAAACATTCAGTACTTC
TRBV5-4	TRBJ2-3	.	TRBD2	CASSLLAGGVANTQYF	TGTGCCAGCAGCCTATTAGCGGGAGGGGTCGCGAATACGCAGTATTTT
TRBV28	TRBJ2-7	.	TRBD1	CASRRPGTASYEQYF	TGTGCCAGCAGGCGTCCCGGGACAGCGTCCTACGAGCAGTACTTC
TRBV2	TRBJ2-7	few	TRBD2	CASLPVAGGSYEQYF	TGTGCCAGCCTCCCGGTGGCGGGAGGTTCCTACGAGCAGTACTTC
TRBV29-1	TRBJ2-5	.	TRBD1	CSLGTGPETQYF	TGCAGCCTAGGGACAGGGCCAGAGACCCAGTACTTC
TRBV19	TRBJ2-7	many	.	CASSAGIEQYF	TGTGCCAGTAGTGCCGGGATCGAGCAGTACTTC
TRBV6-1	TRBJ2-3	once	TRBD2	CASSAGLAGGHGTDTQYF	TGTGCCAGCAGTGCGGGACTAGCGGGAGGCCATGGCACAGATACGCAGTATTTT
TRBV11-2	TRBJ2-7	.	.	CASSIQGYEQYF	TGTGCCAGCAGCATACAGGGTTACGAGCAGTACTTC
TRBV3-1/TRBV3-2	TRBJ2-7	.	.	CASSQVTATYEQYF	TGTGCCAGCAGCCAAGTCACAGCCACCTACGAGCAGTACTTC
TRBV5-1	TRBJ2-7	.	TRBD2	CASSPNLAGGLEQYF	TGCGCCAGCAGCCCTAACCTAGCGGGAGGTCTCGAGCAGTACTTC
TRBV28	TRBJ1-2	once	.	CASSLQGWNYGYTF	TGTGCCAGCAGTTTACAGGGGTGGAACTATGGCTACACCTTC
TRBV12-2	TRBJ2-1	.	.	CASRLVLAGGYNEQFF	TGTGCAAGTCGCTTAGTCCTAGCGGGAGGCTACAATGAGCAGTTCTTC
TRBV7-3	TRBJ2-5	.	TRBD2	CASSLAGGSETQYF	TGTGCCAGCAGCCTAGCGGGAGGATCAGAGACCCAGTACTTC
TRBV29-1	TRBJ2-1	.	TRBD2	CSVGLAGPNEQFF	TGCAGCGTGGGACTAGCGGGGCCCAATGAGCAGTTCTTC
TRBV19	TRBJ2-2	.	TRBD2	CASGLETGELFF	TGTGCCAGTGGACTAGAGACCGGGGAGCTGTTTTTT
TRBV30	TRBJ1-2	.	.	CAWSQNREGGYTF	TGTGCCTGGAGCCAAAACAGGGAAGGAGGCTACACCTTC
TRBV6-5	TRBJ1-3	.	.	CASSYPASGNTIYF	TGTGCCAGCAGTTACCCCGCGTCGGGAAACACCATATATTTT
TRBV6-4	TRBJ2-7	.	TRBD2	CASSVGGMYEQYF	TGTGCCAGCAGTGTGGGAGGGATGTACGAGCAGTACTTC
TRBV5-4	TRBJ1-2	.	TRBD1	CASSSGTGTNYGYTF	TGTGCCAGCAGTTCAGGGACAGGGACTAACTATGGCTACACCTTC
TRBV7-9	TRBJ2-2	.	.	CASSVRGYTGELFF	TGTGCCAGCAGTGTGAGGGGGTACACCGGGGAGCTGTTTTTT
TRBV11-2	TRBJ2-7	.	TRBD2	CASSLGLAGVSYEQYF	TGTGCCAGCAGCTTAGGGCTAGCGGGAGTTTCCTACGAGCAGTACTTC
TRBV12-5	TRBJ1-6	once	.	CASGFYREWSNNSPLHF	TGTGCTAGTGGTTTCTACAGGGAATGGTCCAATAATTCACCCCTCCACTTT
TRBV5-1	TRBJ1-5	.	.	CASSLERDTYSNQPQHF	TGCGCCAGCAGCTTGGAACGTGACACCTATAGCAATCAGCCCCAGCATTTT
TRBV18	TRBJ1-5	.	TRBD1	CASSPPRGLSNQPQHF	TGTGCCAGCTCACCTCCGAGGGGGCTAAGCAATCAGCCCCAGCATTTT